This is a list of T cell receptor beta chains from one sample in a study of blood T cell repertoires in COVID-19. Assay: immunoSEQ multiplex PCR; the TCRdb copy retains only in-frame clones and omits some. The sample contains about 310,000 clones, around nine tenths of which appear only once. The sample was PBMCs or T cells enriched from blood (not recorded which). The receptor set was obtained from a middle-aged woman who had recovered from COVID-19. CDR3s include the opening cysteine and the closing phenylalanine or tryptophan. Each record gives: D gene, V gene, clone size, J gene, CDR3 DNA, CDR3 protein. A D gene is named only where the DNA matches it firmly. For some rows the clone size is stated as once, few or many, or as a class when expanded; others skip it.

TRBD1	TRBV10-2	once	TRBJ1-1	TGCGCCAGCAGCTTAGACAGGGCCACTGAAGCTTTCTTT	CASSLDRATEAFF
TRBD2	TRBV4-1	-	TRBJ2-1	TGCGCCAGCAGCCAAGGGCTACTAGCGGGGGCACCTTACAATGAGCAGTTCTTC	CASSQGLLAGAPYNEQFF
-	TRBV10-3	-	TRBJ1-4	TGTGCCATCAGTGATGGAGGATTTGCAACTAATGAAAAACTGTTTTTT	CAISDGGFATNEKLFF
TRBD2	TRBV19	-	TRBJ2-1	TGTGCCAGTATGGCAGGCGGGAGGGCCACTGAGCAGTTCTTC	CASMAGGRATEQFF
TRBD2	TRBV2	-	TRBJ2-7	TGTGCCAGCAGCCTGACTAGCGGAAGCTCCTACGAGCAGTACTTC	CASSLTSGSSYEQYF
-	TRBV9	-	TRBJ1-1	TGTGCCAGCAGCGTAGGAGGCGGCGCCGCAAACACTGAAGCTTTCTTT	CASSVGGGAANTEAFF
TRBD2	TRBV9	once	TRBJ2-1	TGTGCCAGCAGCGCCGGGACTAGCGGGAGGCCCCTCCTACACAATGAGCAGTTCTTC	CASSAGTSGRPLLHNEQFF
-	TRBV28	-	TRBJ1-2	TGTGCCAGCAGTTCCCCCCGGGAAAGCTATGGCTACACCTTC	CASSSPRESYGYTF
-	TRBV19	few	TRBJ1-1	TGTGCCAGCCAAATCATGGTCGGCACTGAAGCTTTCTTT	CASQIMVGTEAFF
TRBD2	TRBV4-1	-	TRBJ2-3	TGCGCCAGCAGCCAAGATCGGGCTAGCGGGAGATTTCCGCAGTATTTT	CASSQDRASGRFPQYF
TRBD1	TRBV7-2	-	TRBJ2-1	TGTGCCAGCAGCTGGACAGGGGGCTGGAGCTACAATGAGCAGTTCTTC	CASSWTGGWSYNEQFF
-	TRBV5-4	-	TRBJ2-5	TGTGCCAGCAGCTTGCCGACTAGGCCAGAGACCCAGTACTTC	CASSLPTRPETQYF
-	TRBV10-3	-	TRBJ2-2	TGTGCCATCACCCCGGGGGGACAACCCGGGGAGCTGTTTTTT	CAITPGGQPGELFF
-	TRBV5-1	-	TRBJ2-5	TGCGCCAGCAGCCCTGTATCGGTGGGCGAGACCCAGTACTTC	CASSPVSVGETQYF
TRBD2	TRBV7-9	-	TRBJ2-1	TGTGCCAGCAGCTCCCCACTAGCGGGCCGCAATGAGCAGTTCTTC	CASSSPLAGRNEQFF
TRBD2	TRBV7-2	-	TRBJ2-7	TGTGCCAGCAGCTTAGCGTCTAGCGGGAGGACTCTTTCCTACGAGCAGTACTTC	CASSLASSGRTLSYEQYF
-	TRBV7-3	once	TRBJ2-5	TGTGCCAGCAGCTTAGGTGGGGGGGCAGAGACCCAGTACTTC	CASSLGGGAETQYF
-	TRBV28	-	TRBJ2-7	TGTGCCAGCAGTTCGACTCTACTCGAAGACTACGAGCAGTACTTC	CASSSTLLEDYEQYF
-	TRBV18	-	TRBJ2-7	TGTGCCAGCTCACCATCTATCGATGCCTACGAGCAGTACTTC	CASSPSIDAYEQYF